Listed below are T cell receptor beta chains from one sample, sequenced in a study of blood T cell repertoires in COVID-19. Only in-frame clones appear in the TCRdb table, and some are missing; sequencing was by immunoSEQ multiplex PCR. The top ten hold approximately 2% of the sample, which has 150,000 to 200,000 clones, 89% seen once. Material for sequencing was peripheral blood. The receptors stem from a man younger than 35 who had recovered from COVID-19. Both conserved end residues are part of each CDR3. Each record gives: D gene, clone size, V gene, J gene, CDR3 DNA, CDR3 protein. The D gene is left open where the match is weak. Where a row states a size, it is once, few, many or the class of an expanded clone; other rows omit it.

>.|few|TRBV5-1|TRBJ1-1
TGCGCCAGCAGCTTCGGGGGGACCGCTGAAGCTTTCTTT
CASSFGGTAEAFF
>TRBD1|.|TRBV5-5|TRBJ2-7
TGTGCCAGCAGCTGGACAGGGGACGAGCAGTACTTC
CASSWTGDEQYF
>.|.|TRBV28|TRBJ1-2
TGTGCCAGCAAACAGGGAGATTTTGGCTACACCTTC
CASKQGDFGYTF
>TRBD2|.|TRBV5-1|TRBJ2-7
TGCGCCAGCAGCACCTCCGGGACTAGCGGGAGCGAGCAGTACTTC
CASSTSGTSGSEQYF
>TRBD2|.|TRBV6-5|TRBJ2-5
TGTGCCAGCAGCCCGACTAGCGGGAGTCAGACCCAGTACTTC
CASSPTSGSQTQYF
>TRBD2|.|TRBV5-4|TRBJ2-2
TGTGCCAGCGGTCGAAGCGGGAGCATCCCCGGGGAGCTGTTTTTT
CASGRSGSIPGELFF
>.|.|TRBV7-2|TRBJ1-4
TGTGCCAGCAGCTTAGGCCCGGGGTCCCATCGGACTAATGAAAAACTGTTTTTT
CASSLGPGSHRTNEKLFF
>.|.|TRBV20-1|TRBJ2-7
TGCAGTGCTAGTCTTCCAGACTACGAGCAGTACTTC
CSASLPDYEQYF
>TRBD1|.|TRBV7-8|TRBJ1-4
TGTGCCAGCAGCTCGAGCACGGGACAGGGGTTGTCAAAACTGTTTTTT
CASSSSTGQGLSKLFF
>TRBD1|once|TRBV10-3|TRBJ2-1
TGTGCCATCAGACGACAGGGAACTGAGCAGTTCTTC
CAIRRQGTEQFF
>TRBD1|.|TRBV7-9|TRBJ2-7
TGTGCCAGCAGGGTCGACGGACAGGGGTACGAGCAGTACTTC
CASRVDGQGYEQYF
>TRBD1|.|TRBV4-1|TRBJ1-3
TGCGCCAGCAGCCAAGAACGGGCAGGGACAGACACCATATATTTT
CASSQERAGTDTIYF
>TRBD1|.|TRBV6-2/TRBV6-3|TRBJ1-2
TGTGCCAGCAGCCAGGGACAGAGCCATGGCTACACCTTC
CASSQGQSHGYTF
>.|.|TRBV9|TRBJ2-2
TGTGCCAGCAGCGGCAGGGCTCCGAGGGAGCTGTTTTTT
CASSGRAPRELFF
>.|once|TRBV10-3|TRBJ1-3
TGTGCCATCAGTGTCCCGCCTTCCCCAGGGCGGACTGGAAACACCATATATTTT
CAISVPPSPGRTGNTIYF
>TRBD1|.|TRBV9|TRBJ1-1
TGTGCCAGCAGCGTAGCTCCCGACAGGGTGAACACTGAAGCTTTCTTT
CASSVAPDRVNTEAFF
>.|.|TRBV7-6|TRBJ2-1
TGTGCCAGCAGCCCTGCCCCGAGCTCCTACAATGAGCAGTTCTTC
CASSPAPSSYNEQFF
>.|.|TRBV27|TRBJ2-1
TGTGCCAGCAGTTTGTCGCGCGGGATCTACAATGAGCAGTTCTTC
CASSLSRGIYNEQFF
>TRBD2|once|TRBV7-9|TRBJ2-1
TGTGCCAGCAGCTTATGGGGGCTAGCGGGAGCGCTTCAGTTCTTC
CASSLWGLAGALQFF
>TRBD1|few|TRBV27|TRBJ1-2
TGTGCCAGCAGTTTATCGCAGGGGGCTAACTATGGCTACACCTTC
CASSLSQGANYGYTF
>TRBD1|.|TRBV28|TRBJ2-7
TGTGCCAGCAGTACCGGGACAGGAGCCTACGAGCAGTACTTC
CASSTGTGAYEQYF
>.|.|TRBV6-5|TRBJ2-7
TGTGCCAGCCAAAGCCTAATCTCCTACGAGCAGTACTTC
CASQSLISYEQYF
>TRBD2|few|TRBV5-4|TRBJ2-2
TGTGCCAGCAGCCCTGGACTAGCGGGAATTCCAAACACCGGGGAGCTGTTTTTT
CASSPGLAGIPNTGELFF
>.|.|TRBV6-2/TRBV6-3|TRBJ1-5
TGTGCCAGCAGCCCTCCCGGGGGCAATCAGCCCCAGCATTTT
CASSPPGGNQPQHF
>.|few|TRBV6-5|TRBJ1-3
TGTGCCAGCAGCCTTACCCCTAGCTCTGGAAACACCATATATTTT
CASSLTPSSGNTIYF
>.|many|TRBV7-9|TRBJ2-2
TGTGCCAGCAGCGCCGACCTAGCTCTCGGGGAGCTGTTTTTT
CASSADLALGELFF
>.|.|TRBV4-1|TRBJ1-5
TGCGCCAGCAGCCCCCTTAAGGGGAATCAGCCCCAGCATTTT
CASSPLKGNQPQHF
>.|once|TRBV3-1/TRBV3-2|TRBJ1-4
TGTGCCAGCAGCCTCCGACAGCCGAAAGGTGAAAAACTGTTTTTT
CASSLRQPKGEKLFF
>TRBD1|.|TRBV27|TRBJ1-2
TGTGCCAGCAGGGAAATCACAGGGGGCGATTATGGCTACACCTTC
CASREITGGDYGYTF
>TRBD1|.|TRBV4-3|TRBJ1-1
TGCGCCAGCAGCCAAGATCACAGGGGGCTGTACACTGAAGCTTTCTTT
CASSQDHRGLYTEAFF
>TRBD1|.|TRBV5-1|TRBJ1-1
TGCGCCAGCAGCCTCGGGACAGTTACAAGCACTGAAGCTTTCTTT
CASSLGTVTSTEAFF
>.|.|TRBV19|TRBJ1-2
TGTGCCAGTAGTATGGCGGCGGGGATGAACTATGGCTACACCTTC
CASSMAAGMNYGYTF
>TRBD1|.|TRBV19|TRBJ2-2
TGTGCCAGTAGTATAGGGACAGGGGTCGCCGGGGAGCTGTTTTTT
CASSIGTGVAGELFF
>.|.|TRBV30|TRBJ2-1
TGTGCCTGGAGTTCCGGACAGGCGGGGTACGATGAGCAGTTCTTC
CAWSSGQAGYDEQFF
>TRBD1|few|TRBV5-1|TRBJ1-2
TGCGCCAGCACCTTCACAGGGGGCTGGGGTGGCTACACCTTC
CASTFTGGWGGYTF
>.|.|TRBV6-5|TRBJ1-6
TGTGCCAGCGCCCAAGGGGTAGGGGTAGGCTCACCCCTCCACTTT
CASAQGVGVGSPLHF
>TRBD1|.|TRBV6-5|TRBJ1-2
TGTGCCAGCCGGCAGGGGGCCGGTAACTATGGCTACACCTTC
CASRQGAGNYGYTF
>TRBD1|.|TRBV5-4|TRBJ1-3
TGTGCCAGCAGCCTCGCCGGGACAGGGACTAACACCATATATTTT
CASSLAGTGTNTIYF
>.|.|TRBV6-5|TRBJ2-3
TGTGCCAGCAGTTACTCAGCTCCGGGTGGGTCAGATACGCAGTATTTT
CASSYSAPGGSDTQYF
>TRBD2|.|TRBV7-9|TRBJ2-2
TGTGCCAGCAGCCACGGACTAGCGGGATTCGGGGAGCTGTTTTTT
CASSHGLAGFGELFF
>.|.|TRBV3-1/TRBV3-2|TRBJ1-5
TGTGCCAGCAGCCAAGAGGGCGCCCAGCCCCAGCATTTT
CASSQEGAQPQHF
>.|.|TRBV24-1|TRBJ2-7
TGTGCCACCAGTGATTTAGGGGCCGAGCAGTACTTC
CATSDLGAEQYF
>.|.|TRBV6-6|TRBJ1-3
TGTGCCAGCAGTTGGAACAGGGAGACCTCTGGAAACACCATATATTTT
CASSWNRETSGNTIYF
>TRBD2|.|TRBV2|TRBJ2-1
TGTGCCAGCAGTGGTCTAGCGGCCTACAATGAGCAGTTCTTC
CASSGLAAYNEQFF
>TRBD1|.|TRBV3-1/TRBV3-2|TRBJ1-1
TGTGCCAGCAGACCAGGGGGAAGAAGGAATGAAGCTTTCTTT
CASRPGGRRNEAFF
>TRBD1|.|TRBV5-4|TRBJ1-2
TGTGCCAGCAGCTCCATGACACAGGGGATGGGTGGTGGCTACACCTTC
CASSSMTQGMGGGYTF
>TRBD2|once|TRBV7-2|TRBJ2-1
TGTGCCAGCAGCTTACGTTCGCTAGCGGGAGGGCCCTCCTACAATGAGCAGTTCTTC
CASSLRSLAGGPSYNEQFF
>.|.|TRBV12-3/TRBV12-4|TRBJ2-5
TGTGCCAGCGGCGAGGAAGAGACCCAGTACTTC
CASGEEETQYF
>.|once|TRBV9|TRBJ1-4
TGTGCCAGCAGCGTAGAAGTAGGGCGGGGGGAAAAACTGTTTTTT
CASSVEVGRGEKLFF
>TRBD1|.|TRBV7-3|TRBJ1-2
TGTGCCAGCAGCCTAGGACAGGGGGCTCGAGACTACACCTTC
CASSLGQGARDYTF
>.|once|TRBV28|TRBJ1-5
TGTGCCAGCAGTTTAAAAAAGGGTCAGGGGCACCAGCCCCAGCATTTT
CASSLKKGQGHQPQHF